This is a list of T cell receptor beta chains from one sample in a study of cytomegalovirus exposure and HLA in healthy donors. TCRdb's table, derived via immunoSEQ multiplex PCR, lists solely in-frame clones and lacks some. The sample consists of about 130,000 clones, 89% of them appearing once. Sample: PBMCs. These receptor sequences come from a woman between 18 and 29 years old in good health and CMV-seropositive. The CDR3 runs from the conserved cysteine through the conserved F or W. Each record gives: clone size, V gene, J gene, D gene, CDR3 protein, CDR3 DNA. The D gene is left open where the match is weak. Some rows have no size entry. The others give once, few or many, or a class for an expanded clone.

-	TRBV5-8	TRBJ2-7	TRBD1	CASSLPGQSSYEQYF	TGTGCCAGCAGCTTGCCGGGACAGAGCTCCTACGAGCAGTACTTC
-	TRBV27	TRBJ1-5	-	CASSLSPGSNQPQHF	TGTGCCAGCAGTTTATCTCCAGGATCGAATCAGCCCCAGCATTTT
-	TRBV28	TRBJ2-7	-	CASSLLGGEQYF	TGTGCCAGCAGTTTATTGGGGGGCGAGCAGTACTTC
-	TRBV7-2	TRBJ2-5	-	CASSPRREETQYF	TGTGCCAGCAGCCCCCGCCGGGAGGAGACCCAGTACTTC
-	TRBV7-9	TRBJ1-1	-	CASSLTGHGGTEAFF	TGTGCCAGCAGCTTAACTGGGCACGGGGGCACTGAAGCTTTCTTT
few	TRBV10-3	TRBJ1-1	TRBD1	CASTGTANTEAFF	TGTGCCTCAACCGGGACAGCAAACACTGAAGCTTTCTTT
-	TRBV10-3	TRBJ2-2	TRBD1	CAITLDRDTGELFF	TGTGCCATCACTTTGGACAGGGACACCGGGGAGCTGTTTTTT
-	TRBV29-1	TRBJ1-1	-	CSVWTANTEAFF	TGCAGCGTCTGGACAGCGAACACTGAAGCTTTCTTT
-	TRBV7-9	TRBJ1-3	-	CASSHSIDSGNTIYF	TGTGCCAGCAGTCATTCTATTGACTCTGGAAACACCATATATTTT
-	TRBV27	TRBJ2-2	-	CASSLASRGYTGELFF	TGTGCCAGCAGTTTAGCGTCCAGGGGCTACACCGGGGAGCTGTTTTTT
-	TRBV6-1	TRBJ2-2	TRBD2	CASQKVAGGELFF	TGTGCCAGCCAAAAGGTAGCGGGCGGGGAGCTGTTTTTT
-	TRBV28	TRBJ1-6	-	CASSPLIGSNSPLHF	TGTGCCAGCAGCCCCCTGATAGGGAGTAATTCACCCCTCCACTTT
-	TRBV4-3	TRBJ1-2	-	CASSPTYLGYYGYTF	TGCGCCAGCAGCCCAACTTACCTAGGATACTATGGCTACACCTTC
once	TRBV4-1	TRBJ1-1	-	CASRGPLRNTEAFF	TGCGCCAGCAGGGGGCCTCTTAGGAACACTGAAGCTTTCTTT
-	TRBV19	TRBJ2-7	-	CASSIGLSWGSSSYEQYF	TGTGCCAGTAGTATTGGCCTTTCGTGGGGCTCGAGCTCCTACGAGCAGTACTTC
-	TRBV7-9	TRBJ1-4	-	CASSLLTGSGEKLFF	TGTGCCAGCAGCTTGCTAACAGGGTCCGGGGAAAAACTGTTTTTT
-	TRBV7-8	TRBJ2-2	-	CASSRGPGELFF	TGTGCCAGCTCCAGGGGACCCGGGGAGCTGTTTTTT
-	TRBV30	TRBJ1-1	-	CAWEGGRTEAFF	TGTGCCTGGGAAGGAGGTCGGACTGAAGCTTTCTTT
-	TRBV2	TRBJ2-3	TRBD1	CASRSDRAWDTQYF	TGTGCCAGCCGCTCCGACAGGGCTTGGGATACGCAGTATTTT
-	TRBV4-1	TRBJ2-1	-	CASSFGQGNNEQFF	TGCGCCAGCAGCTTCGGGCAGGGGAACAATGAGCAGTTCTTC
-	TRBV7-2	TRBJ2-5	TRBD2	CASSPGTSNIYETQYF	TGTGCCAGCAGCCCGGGGACTAGCAATATCTATGAGACCCAGTACTTC
-	TRBV27	TRBJ2-7	TRBD1	CASKTNDRVRSYEQYF	TGTGCCAGCAAAACTAACGACAGGGTTCGCTCCTACGAGCAGTACTTC
once	TRBV5-1	TRBJ1-2	TRBD1	CASSLVGQGGYGYTF	TGCGCCAGCAGCTTGGTGGGACAGGGAGGCTATGGCTACACCTTC
-	TRBV5-6	TRBJ2-5	TRBD1	CASSLPGGRKETQYF	TGTGCCAGCAGCCTGCCAGGGGGCCGCAAAGAGACCCAGTACTTC
-	TRBV19	TRBJ1-1	TRBD1	CASSIDGQGNTEAFF	TGTGCCAGTAGTATAGATGGACAGGGGAACACTGAAGCTTTCTTT
-	TRBV10-3	TRBJ1-1	-	CAISPQGNTEAFF	TGTGCCATCAGTCCCCAGGGGAACACTGAAGCTTTCTTT
once	TRBV9	TRBJ2-2	-	CASSPTMAGDGELFF	TGTGCCAGCAGCCCAACGATGGCCGGGGACGGGGAGCTGTTTTTT
-	TRBV7-2	TRBJ2-7	-	CASSPRGGSYEQYF	TGTGCCAGCAGCCCCCGGGGAGGCTCCTACGAGCAGTACTTC
-	TRBV25-1	TRBJ2-3	-	CASSEWQGDTQYF	TGTGCCAGCAGTGAATGGCAGGGAGATACGCAGTATTTT
-	TRBV10-1	TRBJ1-2	-	CASIDCGLYTF	TGCGCCAGCATTGATTGTGGGCTCTACACCTTC
-	TRBV6-5	TRBJ2-3	TRBD2	CASSGLAGGQDTQYF	TGTGCCAGCAGTGGACTAGCGGGGGGGCAAGATACGCAGTATTTT
-	TRBV7-6	TRBJ2-5	TRBD2	CASSFGDYLTETQYF	TGTGCCAGCAGCTTTGGGGACTACCTTACGGAGACCCAGTACTTC
-	TRBV18	TRBJ1-2	-	CASSPKGGPTNDGYTF	TGTGCCAGCTCACCAAAAGGGGGACCTACTAACGATGGCTACACCTTC
-	TRBV11-3	TRBJ1-2	-	CASSLDFCRARGYTF	TGTGCCAGCAGCTTAGATTTCTGCAGGGCGCGGGGCTACACCTTC
-	TRBV7-2	TRBJ2-2	TRBD1	CASRSGTGRTGELFF	TGTGCCAGCAGATCCGGGACAGGGCGGACCGGGGAGCTGTTTTTT
once	TRBV27	TRBJ2-7	-	CASSPSLESWFEQYF	TGTGCCAGCAGTCCCTCATTGGAGTCCTGGTTCGAGCAGTACTTC
once	TRBV29-1	TRBJ1-1	-	CSVEDDGLKAFF	TGCAGCGTTGAAGACGACGGGTTAAAGGCTTTCTTT
-	TRBV9	TRBJ1-3	-	CASSVFQDTRNSGNTIYF	TGTGCCAGCAGCGTATTCCAGGACACTCGTAATTCTGGAAACACCATATATTTT
-	TRBV4-1	TRBJ1-4	-	CASRQFGSNSNEKLFF	TGCGCCAGCCGCCAATTCGGGAGTAATTCTAATGAAAAACTGTTTTTT
-	TRBV28	TRBJ1-4	-	CASSLGGRLNEKLFF	TGTGCCAGCAGTTTAGGAGGGCGTCTAAATGAAAAACTGTTTTTT
-	TRBV4-1	TRBJ2-1	TRBD2	CASSLLGGGRLNEQFF	TGCGCCAGCAGCCTCCTGGGCGGGGGGCGATTGAATGAGCAGTTCTTC
-	TRBV27	TRBJ1-2	TRBD1	CASSWFPPSGGYGYTF	TGTGCCAGCAGTTGGTTCCCACCTTCAGGGGGCTATGGCTACACCTTC
-	TRBV5-8	TRBJ1-2	-	CASSFRGRVKTF	TGTGCCAGCAGCTTTCGAGGCAGGGTAAAAACCTTC
-	TRBV4-1	TRBJ1-5	-	CASSQRQQDQPQHF	TGCGCCAGCAGCCAAAGGCAGCAGGATCAGCCCCAGCATTTT
-	TRBV7-8	TRBJ2-3	-	CASSRPPGTQPWDADTQYF	TGTGCCAGCAGCCGCCCTCCCGGGACACAACCCTGGGACGCAGATACGCAGTATTTT
-	TRBV14	TRBJ1-2	-	CASSQGRGSAYGYTF	TGTGCCAGCAGCCAAGGGCGGGGGTCGGCCTATGGCTACACCTTC
-	TRBV6-5	TRBJ2-1	TRBD2	CASSSQRGGRQFF	TGTGCCAGCAGTTCTCAGCGGGGGGGCCGGCAGTTCTTC
-	TRBV4-3	TRBJ1-1	-	CASSLKIDREAFF	TGCGCCAGCAGCCTTAAGATTGACAGGGAAGCTTTCTTT
-	TRBV18	TRBJ1-1	TRBD1	CASSPPGTGFIATEAFF	TGTGCCAGCTCACCGCCCGGGACAGGATTTATTGCCACTGAAGCTTTCTTT
-	TRBV4-1	TRBJ2-7	TRBD1	CASSQYLSGTGSYEQYF	TGCGCCAGCAGCCAGTATTTGTCTGGGACAGGGTCCTACGAGCAGTACTTC
-	TRBV14	TRBJ1-2	TRBD1	CASSPYEEGGGYGYTF	TGTGCCAGCAGCCCCTATGAAGAAGGGGGCGGCTATGGCTACACCTTC
-	TRBV5-8	TRBJ2-2	-	CASSPRVSGTGELFF	TGTGCCAGCAGCCCCCGGGTCTCGGGCACCGGGGAGCTGTTTTTT
-	TRBV5-1	TRBJ1-4	-	CASMTGRGDEKLFF	TGCGCCAGCATGACGGGGAGGGGTGATGAAAAACTGTTTTTT
-	TRBV5-4	TRBJ2-2	TRBD2	CASSLFASGVAGELFF	TGTGCCAGCAGCTTGTTCGCTAGCGGGGTTGCCGGGGAGCTGTTTTTT
-	TRBV2	TRBJ2-5	TRBD2	CASNRGGSYQETQYF	TGTGCCAGCAATCGCGGGGGGTCCTACCAAGAGACCCAGTACTTC